This TCR beta chain is drawn from a study of beta chain features in type 1 diabetes. Trimming stripped 2 bases from V and 5 bases from J, with 9 bases between. Germline assignment: CDR1 MNHNY and CDR2 SVGAGI (reference sequence). This CDR3 spans 13 amino acids. The entirety of the isolated RNA underwent reverse transcription, so expressed TCRB transcripts were sequenced. Sequencing was performed with immunoSEQ multiplex PCR; in TCRdb, only in-frame clones are kept and a portion is missing. The repertoire holds about 240,000 clones, with 25% to 30% as singletons. The source is a man aged 25 to 40 in good health. The sample comprised central memory CD4+ T cells from blood. V and J are TRBV6-6 and TRBJ2-5; weak D call: TRBD2 (5 bases). DNA for the CDR3: TGTGCCAGCAGTTACGGGAGTTCGGAGACCCAGTACTTC. Translating gives CASSYGSSETQYF.